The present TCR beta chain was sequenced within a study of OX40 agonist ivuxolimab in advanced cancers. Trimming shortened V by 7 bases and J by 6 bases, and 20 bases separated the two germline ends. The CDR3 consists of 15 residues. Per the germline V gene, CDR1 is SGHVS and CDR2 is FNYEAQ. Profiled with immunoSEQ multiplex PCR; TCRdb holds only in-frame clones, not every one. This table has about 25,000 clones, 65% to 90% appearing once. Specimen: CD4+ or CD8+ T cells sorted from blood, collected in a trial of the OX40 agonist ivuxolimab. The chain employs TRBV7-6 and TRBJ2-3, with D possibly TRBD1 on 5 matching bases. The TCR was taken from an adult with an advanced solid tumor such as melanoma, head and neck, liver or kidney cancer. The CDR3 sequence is CASKTMGPWRDTQYF. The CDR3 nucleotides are TGTGCCAGCAAAACCATGGGGCCCTGGCGGGATACGCAGTATTTT.